These T cell receptor beta chains were read from a single sample in a study of shared clonotypes between healthy human individuals. TCRdb's copy holds only in-frame clones and misses some; the assay was immunoSEQ multiplex PCR. This sample has some 2,000,000 clones; about 94% occur once, and the top ten carry 1% to 1.3%. Sequenced sample: naive CD8+ T cells sorted from blood. The receptors here all came from a man younger than 35 in good health. Each CDR3 is given with its conserved first and last residue. A D gene is named only where the DNA matches it firmly. Expanded clones get a size class; other rows say once, few or many, or leave the size out.

D gene	clone size	V gene	J gene	CDR3 DNA	CDR3 protein
NA	NA	TRBV27	TRBJ2-1	TGTGCCAGCAGTGATGGACTACACAATGAGCAGTTCTTC	CASSDGLHNEQFF
NA	NA	TRBV25-1	TRBJ2-7	TGTGCCAGCAGTGAAGTTGGTCCGCTTACCGGCGAGCAGTACTTC	CASSEVGPLTGEQYF
NA	NA	TRBV14	TRBJ2-1	TGTGCCACCTCCGCCCCCGGGGTGGGGTTTCGCAATGAGCAGTTCTTC	CATSAPGVGFRNEQFF
NA	few	TRBV6-5	TRBJ2-7	TGTGCCAGCAGTTACGGACAGACCTACGAGCAGTACTTC	CASSYGQTYEQYF
NA	NA	TRBV29-1	TRBJ1-3	TGCAGCGTTGTGATGACAGGAAACACCATATATTTT	CSVVMTGNTIYF
NA	once	TRBV10-1	TRBJ1-2	TGCGCCAGCAGTGAGTGGGGGGACCACCTGAACTATGGCTACACCTTC	CASSEWGDHLNYGYTF
NA	NA	TRBV19	TRBJ1-1	TGTGCCAGTAGTCACCAGGGCCCTGAAGCTTTCTTT	CASSHQGPEAFF
NA	NA	TRBV10-1	TRBJ2-2	TGCGCCAGCAGTGAGTCTCAATACACCGGGGAGCTGTTTTTT	CASSESQYTGELFF
TRBD2	NA	TRBV28	TRBJ2-2	TGTGCCAGCAGTCCTTTTGGACTAGCGGGGACCGGGGAGCTGTTTTTT	CASSPFGLAGTGELFF
NA	NA	TRBV2	TRBJ2-5	TGTGCCAGCAGCGACCTGACCGGGGTTCTCGGGGGAGAGACCCAGTACTTC	CASSDLTGVLGGETQYF
NA	NA	TRBV11-2	TRBJ2-7	TGTGCCAGCAGCTTAGGGGGCAGGGGTTACGAGCAGTACTTC	CASSLGGRGYEQYF
NA	NA	TRBV21-1	TRBJ2-7	TGTGCCAGTAAAACCGGGACTAGCGGGACGGAAGAGCAGTACTTC	CASKTGTSGTEEQYF
NA	NA	TRBV5-1	TRBJ2-5	TGCGCCAGCAGCTTGAAGGGACTGGTCCAAGAGACCCAGTACTTC	CASSLKGLVQETQYF
NA	NA	TRBV28	TRBJ1-1	TGTGCCAGCAGTTTGTTGAGGGCGCATACTGAAGCTTTCTTT	CASSLLRAHTEAFF
NA	NA	TRBV4-1	TRBJ1-4	TGCGCCAGCAGCCAAGAACAGGCGGGAGCAACTAATGAAAAACTGTTTTTT	CASSQEQAGATNEKLFF
NA	NA	TRBV6-1	TRBJ2-7	TGTGCCAGCAGTGAGCTCAGGGGGGCCCCCTACGAGCAGTACTTC	CASSELRGAPYEQYF
NA	NA	TRBV2	TRBJ1-1	TGTGCCAGCAGTGATATGTCAGGTGAAGCTTTCTTT	CASSDMSGEAFF
TRBD1	NA	TRBV7-9	TRBJ1-5	TGTGCCAGCAGCTTAGGGACAGGGGATCAGCCCCAGCATTTT	CASSLGTGDQPQHF
NA	NA	TRBV30	TRBJ1-2	TGTGCCTGGAGTGGTGACGGAATTAACTATGGCTACACCTTC	CAWSGDGINYGYTF
NA	once	TRBV5-4	TRBJ1-2	TGTGCCAGCAGCTTGGAGTTGACAGCCTTCTACACCTTC	CASSLELTAFYTF
TRBD1	once	TRBV28	TRBJ2-2	TGTGCCAGCAGAGCTGGGACAGGGGGTTCCGGGGAGCTGTTTTTT	CASRAGTGGSGELFF
NA	NA	TRBV13	TRBJ2-7	TGTGCCAGCAGCTTAGTCAGGGGCGAGCAGTACTTC	CASSLVRGEQYF
NA	NA	TRBV29-1	TRBJ1-1	TGCAGCGTTGAAGATACTGAAGCTTTCTTT	CSVEDTEAFF
NA	few	TRBV12-5	TRBJ2-1	TGTGCTAGTGGTTTGGTTGTAATGGGGTCCACGGGCAAGTTCTCCTACAATGAGCAGTTCTTC	CASGLVVMGSTGKFSYNEQFF
NA	NA	TRBV30	TRBJ1-2	TGTGCCTGGAGTGTATTAGGTCTCCCGACCTATGGCTACACCTTC	CAWSVLGLPTYGYTF
NA	NA	TRBV7-3	TRBJ2-1	TGTGCCAGCAGCTTAGGGTATTCGGGCTGGCAGTTCTTC	CASSLGYSGWQFF
NA	NA	TRBV29-1	TRBJ1-1	TGCAGCGTTGAAGATGCGGTTTCGACTGAAGCTTTCTTT	CSVEDAVSTEAFF
TRBD1	NA	TRBV29-1	TRBJ2-7	TGCAGCGCAAGGACAGGGGACACCTACGAGCAGTACTTC	CSARTGDTYEQYF
TRBD1	NA	TRBV5-1	TRBJ1-3	TGCGCCAGCAGCACAGGGGGCGCAGGAAACACCATATATTTT	CASSTGGAGNTIYF
TRBD1	NA	TRBV4-1	TRBJ2-5	TGCGCCAGCAGCCCGAGGGGGCAGGGGGAGACCCAGTACTTC	CASSPRGQGETQYF
NA	NA	TRBV14	TRBJ2-7	TGTGCCAGCAGCCAAGAGACGGGGTTTTCCTACGAGCAGTACTTC	CASSQETGFSYEQYF
TRBD1	NA	TRBV19	TRBJ1-5	TGTGCCAGTAGCACCCGAAGGGGACAGGGACCTAATCAGCCCCAGCATTTT	CASSTRRGQGPNQPQHF
NA	NA	TRBV6-6	TRBJ2-2	TGTGCCAGCACTTCCACCGGGGAGCTGTTTTTT	CASTSTGELFF
NA	NA	TRBV9	TRBJ1-3	TGTGCCAGCAGCGACAGAGGAGCTGGAAACACCATATATTTT	CASSDRGAGNTIYF
NA	once	TRBV27	TRBJ2-7	TGTGCCAGCAGTTTATCGCCCGGGACATTTTTCTACGAGCAGTACTTC	CASSLSPGTFFYEQYF
NA	NA	TRBV5-6	TRBJ2-3	TGTGCCAGCAGCCCTTCCCCAGCTGGGTCAGATACGCAGTATTTT	CASSPSPAGSDTQYF
NA	NA	TRBV30	TRBJ1-5	TGTGCCTGGACCCCCGCGTGGGGCCGGGAGCCCCAGCATTTT	CAWTPAWGREPQHF
NA	few	TRBV2	TRBJ1-4	TGTGCCAGCAGTGAAACCCGGGGATCCAGTGAAAAACTGTTTTTT	CASSETRGSSEKLFF
NA	NA	TRBV4-1	TRBJ1-6	TGCGCCAGCAGCCAAGAGAATGAGGTTTCACCCCTCCACTTT	CASSQENEVSPLHF
TRBD2	NA	TRBV13	TRBJ2-5	TGTGCCAGCAGCCATATACTAGCGGGGGACGGGGAGACCCAGTACTTC	CASSHILAGDGETQYF
NA	NA	TRBV10-2	TRBJ2-7	TGCGCCAGCAGAGAGACATTCGGGACTGGCACCTACGAGCAGTACTTC	CASRETFGTGTYEQYF
NA	NA	TRBV5-1	TRBJ2-1	TGCGCCAGCAGCTTGGATGGTTTGTGGGACAATGAGCAGTTCTTC	CASSLDGLWDNEQFF
TRBD1	NA	TRBV10-3	TRBJ2-7	TGTGCCATCAGTGAGTCATCCTTGGGGACAGGGGGATCCTACGAGCAGTACTTC	CAISESSLGTGGSYEQYF